The rows below give T cell receptor beta chains drawn from one sample of a study of Ad26.COV2.S vaccination and SARS-CoV-2 variants. The table came from immunoSEQ multiplex PCR; TCRdb's copy has only in-frame clones and leaves some out. The sample yields 350,000 to 450,000 clones, about 90% seen once. Here the sequenced sample was peripheral blood, taken in a trial of Ad26.COV2.S vaccine versus placebo. The receptors were gathered from a person aged 18-65 years who received the Ad26.COV2.S COVID-19 vaccine or a placebo. The conserved cysteine and the conserved F or W are not part of the CDR3 here. Fields, in order: V gene, J gene, CDR3 length, CDR3 protein.

V: TRBV14; J: TRBJ2-1; length: 14; CDR3: ASSQVRGGPWNEQF
V: TRBV6-2/TRBV6-3; J: TRBJ1-5; length: 15; CDR3: ASSSGQGKSSLQPQH
V: TRBV3-1/TRBV3-2; J: TRBJ1-2; length: 12; CDR3: ASRHQGGADGYT
V: TRBV19; J: TRBJ2-1; length: 12; CDR3: ASTPGQGWDEQF
V: TRBV7-2; J: TRBJ1-2; length: 11; CDR3: ASSRDRSYGYT
V: TRBV7-9; J: TRBJ2-2; length: 10; CDR3: ASGVNTGELF
V: TRBV27; J: TRBJ1-3; length: 18; CDR3: ASSHLRTGLGERSGNTIY
V: TRBV7-9; J: TRBJ2-1; length: 11; CDR3: ASSPQKGNEQF
V: TRBV27; J: TRBJ2-2; length: 10; CDR3: ASSLSGEELF
V: TRBV2; J: TRBJ2-7; length: 9; CDR3: ASRQTYEQY